The rows below give T cell receptor beta chains drawn from one sample of a study of tumor and adjacent non-tumor tissue in lung cancer. TCRdb reprocessed the multiplex PCR reads via MiXCR and lists one record per CDR3 protein. The sample yields approximately 140,000 distinct CDR3 sequences, around two thirds seen once. Sequencing was carried out using lung tumor tissue. The receptors derive from a man between 60 and 75 years old with small cell lung cancer. CDR3s include the opening cysteine and the closing phenylalanine or tryptophan. The D gene is left open where the match is weak. The size field is filled for only some rows; it gives once, few, many or a size class.

>TRBJ2-7|NA|few|TRBV4-1
TGCGCCAGCAGCCTTAACAGGGCCTACGAGCAGTACTTC
CASSLNRAYEQYF
>TRBJ2-3|NA|many|TRBV12-3/TRBV12-4
TGTGCCAGCAGTATAGCGTCTCCACCCCTCGATACGCAGTATTTT
CASSIASPPLDTQYF
>TRBJ1-1|NA|many|TRBV11-1
TGTGCCAGCAGCTTAGTTGGAGGAGGGACCACTGAAGCTTTCTTT
CASSLVGGGTTEAFF
>TRBJ1-2|NA|NA|TRBV5-4
TGTGCCAGCAGCGATGCGGGAGGACCTCAGGGTTGTTACGCCTTC
CASSDAGGPQGCYAF
>TRBJ2-4|NA|many|TRBV6-5
TGTGCCAGCAGTTACGACGGAAACATTCAGTACTTC
CASSYDGNIQYF
>TRBJ2-1|NA|NA|TRBV5-1
TGCGCCAGCAGCTTGGATTCAGCGGGCTCCTTCCAGTTCTTC
CASSLDSAGSFQFF
>TRBJ2-7|NA|NA|TRBV5-5
TGTGCCAGCAGCTTGGACTGGGGATCCTACAAGCAGTACTTC
CASSLDWGSYKQYF
>TRBJ1-2|NA|many|TRBV6-6
TGTGCCAGCAGTTACTCGTCAGAGTACTATGGCTACACCTTC
CASSYSSEYYGYTF
>TRBJ1-2|NA|NA|TRBV5-4
TGTGCCATCAGCTTGGTGGGGAAAGGCTGCTACACCTTC
CAISLVGKGCYTF
>TRBJ2-7|NA|NA|TRBV11-2
TGTGCCAGCAGCAGACTACCGGCTGGTGGGGAGCAGTACTTC
CASSRLPAGGEQYF
>TRBJ2-1|TRBD2|many|TRBV29-1
TGCAGCGTCGACCTGACTAGCGGCTACAATGAGCAGTTCTTC
CSVDLTSGYNEQFF
>TRBJ2-7|TRBD1|NA|TRBV19
TGTGCCAGTAGTAGGCTGGACAGGAACTTTTATGAGCAGTACTTC
CASSRLDRNFYEQYF
>TRBJ2-7|TRBD2|NA|TRBV6-1
TGTGCCAGCAGCGCGAGCCAACTAGCGCCGAGCTCCTACGAGCAGTACTTC
CASSASQLAPSSYEQYF
>TRBJ1-2|TRBD1|few|TRBV7-9
TGTGCCAGCAGCTTATTTTTGACAGGGGGATATGGCTACACCTTC
CASSLFLTGGYGYTF
>TRBJ2-1|NA|NA|TRBV30
TGTGCCTGGAGTACGGGCAGGTCCTTCAATGAGCAGTTCTTC
CAWSTGRSFNEQFF
>TRBJ1-1|TRBD1|NA|TRBV12-3/TRBV12-4
TGTGCCAGCAGTCGGACGGAGGGGGCTGAAGCTCTCTTT
CASSRTEGAEALF
>TRBJ2-4|NA|NA|TRBV5-1
TGCGCCAGCAACCATGCAGGAGACTCCAAAAACATTCAGTACTTC
CASNHAGDSKNIQYF
>TRBJ2-3|TRBD2|once|TRBV11-2
TGTGCCAGCAGCCCAACTCCGGGAGGGACAGATACGCAGTATTTT
CASSPTPGGTDTQYF
>TRBJ2-1|TRBD2|many|TRBV20-1
TGCAGTGCTAGTCCAATTGAAGCGGGAATGGTAAATGAGCAGTTCTTC
CSASPIEAGMVNEQFF
>TRBJ1-5|NA|few|TRBV4-1
TGCGCCAGCAGCCAAGATCGGAACGATCAGCCCCAGCATTTT
CASSQDRNDQPQHF
>TRBJ2-1|NA|many|TRBV11-3
TGTGCCGGCAGCGGTTTCGATGAGCAGTTCTTC
CAGSGFDEQFF
>TRBJ2-5|TRBD1|NA|TRBV11-3
TGTGCCATCAGTGCTGACAGGGGGTCCCAGGAGACCCAGTACTTC
CAISADRGSQETQYF
>TRBJ2-1|TRBD1|NA|TRBV11-3
TGTGCCAGCAGCCCCTGGTTCCCGAGCTACTCGGGGACAGGTGTCCCAAGCTCCTACAATGAGCAGTTCTTC
CASSPWFPSYSGTGVPSSYNEQFF
>TRBJ1-1|NA|many|TRBV11-2
TGTGCCAGTTCGCCCGGGAGGAACACTGAAGCTTTCTTT
CASSPGRNTEAFF
>TRBJ2-2|NA|NA|TRBV20-1
TGCAGTGATAGAGATAGCACGGGTCTGCCCGGGGAGCTGTTTTTT
CSDRDSTGLPGELFF
>TRBJ2-5|TRBD1|NA|TRBV12-3/TRBV12-4
TGTGCCCGCAGTTTGTACAGGGGGCTTGAGACCCAGTACTTC
CARSLYRGLETQYF
>TRBJ1-1|NA|NA|TRBV12-3/TRBV12-4
TGTGCCAGCATGGGGGTAATGAACACTGAAGCTTTCTTT
CASMGVMNTEAFF
>TRBJ1-5|NA|NA|TRBV20-1
TGCAGTGTTGGGGGGGATATGCAGCATTTT
CSVGGDMQHF
>TRBJ2-5|NA|NA|TRBV12-3/TRBV12-4
TGTACCAGCAGTTTAGGGGACTTAGTAAGGACCCAGTACTTC
CTSSLGDLVRTQYF
>TRBJ1-3|NA|NA|TRBV29-1
TGTAGCGTCCGTTACGGGGCTGGAAGCACCATATATTTT
CSVRYGAGSTIYF
>TRBJ2-3|TRBD2|medium-sized|TRBV20-1
TGCAGTGCTAGAAGGACTAGCCACATGGATACGCAGTATTTT
CSARRTSHMDTQYF
>TRBJ1-2|TRBD1|NA|TRBV6-6
TGTGCCAGCAGTCCAGGGGGCGAAGTAGGGGTCTATGGCTACACCTTC
CASSPGGEVGVYGYTF
>TRBJ2-1|NA|once|TRBV11-2
TGTGCCAGCAGGTACAAGGGCGATGACCAGTTCTTC
CASRYKGDDQFF
>TRBJ2-7|NA|few|TRBV4-2
TGTGCCAGCAGCCAAGGGGCGGGAAGCTACGAGCAGTACTTC
CASSQGAGSYEQYF
>TRBJ1-5|NA|NA|TRBV6-5
TGTGCCAGCAGGAAATTAGGACCCAGGTGTCCGAGAAATCGGCCCCAGCATTTT
CASRKLGPRCPRNRPQHF
>TRBJ2-5|NA|NA|TRBV4-1
TGCGCCAGCAGCCAGTCGGAACGGCCCGCGGATACGCAGTATTTC
CASSQSERPADTQYF
>TRBJ1-5|NA|NA|TRBV20-1
TGCAGTGGTAAACACTCACGAGGTTATAGGAATACAGATACGCAGCATTTT
CSGKHSRGYRNTDTQHF
>TRBJ2-1|TRBD2|NA|TRBV20-1
TGCAGTGCTGGAGATCGCGGGAGGTCCTCCTACAATGAGCAGTTCTTC
CSAGDRGRSSYNEQFF
>TRBJ2-1|TRBD2|NA|TRBV11-3
TGTGCCAGCAGTTCGAGACTAGCGAGAGGGCCCTACAATGAGCAGTTCTTC
CASSSRLARGPYNEQFF
>TRBJ2-7|NA|NA|TRBV28
TGTGCCAGCAGTTTAAGGGGGTCCCTTTCTTACGAGCAGTACTTC
CASSLRGSLSYEQYF